This TCR beta chain derives from a study of beta chain features in type 1 diabetes (dated by TCRdb to the late 2010s). In terms of the full investigation: Mean age, gender distribution, total cell number and subset yield did not differ between patients and healthy donors. A total of over 95,000,000 sorted cells were examined across all samples, and RNA yield correlated strongly with the number of cells per subset. The study compared TCRB repertoires of sorted circulating CD4+ T cell subsets between recently diagnosed type 1 diabetes patients and matched healthy donors. Regulatory and stem cell-like memory subsets were obtained from only 8 patients and about 8 healthy donors, while naive and central memory subsets were obtained from all 30 or so donors.

The entire isolated RNA was reverse transcribed using the High Capacity cDNA Reverse Transcription Kit, and thus expressed TCRB transcripts were sequenced. Deep immunoSEQ sequencing was applied to naive, central memory and regulatory T cell samples, giving an average of roughly 3.6 million total reads per sample. After sorted cells were lysed in RLT buffer, RNA was extracted with DNase-treated RNeasy Micro or Mini kits, with the choice depending on cell number. Each cell subset was processed separately to prevent cross-contamination, with patient and healthy donor samples processed together. TCRB sequences were amplified from cDNA with the immunoSEQ multiplex PCR, producing 87-bp fragments spanning the CDR3 region. The amplicons were sequenced using the Illumina HiSeq platform. The source study handled its data this way. Synthetic template baselines were used to correct PCR bias computationally, reads within Hamming distance 2 were collapsed, and singletons that could not be merged were discarded. Reads were aligned against IMGT to assign V, D and J genes, CDR3 length and insertions or deletions at six rearrangement sites. Clonotype counts were normalized to sorted cell number within each subset before computing true diversity and Gini coefficients with the tcR R package. Repertoire sharing was quantified using the overlap coefficient calculated on TCRB nucleotide sequences. Out-of-frame TCRB sequences from naive cells were analyzed to stand in for the pre-selection repertoire. TCRdb carries this immuneACCESS record with in-frame sequences only. Its versions omit some clonotypes, under half of them owing to an unresolved V gene in the studies checked, with the rest unexplained. V and J calls and clone size are as listed in that table; D and trimming were resolved from the DNA. The sample contains around 240,000 clones, about 71% of them found a single time. In total, the top ten clones hold 0.053% of the sample.

For CDR1 and CDR2, the germline V gene lists MGHDK and SYGVNS. The CDR3 spans 15 residues, from the cysteine through the phenylalanine. Only the CDR3 portion is preserved as DNA: 45 bases, with reading frame beginning at the first base. Ends trimmed: V by 5 bases, J by 3 bases; bases unmatched to a gene: 5. A word on this clone: Its recognized antigen is unknown. Base qualities are not recorded, but no much larger clone differs from it by a single base.

Overall study outcomes, separate from this receptor: PCR may preferentially amplify shorter templates, but because patient and control samples were amplified and corrected together, any resulting skew would affect both groups equally. A moderate but significant shortening of TCRB CDR3 length was observed in type 1 diabetes patients in all four CD4+ subsets. Fewer insertions and more nucleotide deletions at VDJ recombination sites were observed in patients with type 1 diabetes, implying thymic rearrangement abnormalities. Because cDNA rather than genomic DNA was sequenced, highly expressing activated cells could have been over-represented, although no difference in activation and CD3 levels was found between groups. Naive, central memory and regulatory TCRB repertoires appeared to be more alike among patients than among healthy donors. Because small numbers of individuals were included in the HLA sub-analyses, any influence of HLA type on TCRB rearrangement was left unresolved.

From each donor, a single peripheral blood sample of 90 to 150 mL on average was drawn into heparinised tubes. A BD FACSAria II and a panel including CD45RO, CCR7, CD25, CD127, CD95 and CD27 were used to sort naive, central memory, regulatory and stem cell-like memory CD4+ T cells. Every sorted population had a purity above 95%. Right away, PBMCs were isolated by Lymphoprep density gradient centrifugation and were stained directly, with no culture step. So that batch effects would be minimized, each experiment stained and sorted samples in pairs, pairing one healthy donor with one patient. The specimen sequenced was naive CD4+ T cells from blood. The cell subset or site label corresponds to: true naive CD4+ T cells. The V gene is TRBV25-1 and the J gene is TRBJ2-3; 10 of the junction bases match TRBD2. This clonotype was obtained from a man in his thirties or forties in good health. This receptor carries the CDR3 CASSKSSGRTDTQYF. In nucleotides, the sequence is TGTGCCAGCAGTAAGTCTAGCGGGAGAACAGATACGCAGTATTTT. Reference TRBV25-1 and TRBJ2-3 genes cover what lies past the CDR3, so the full variable domain is EADIYQTPRYLVIGTGKKITLECSQTMGHDKMYWYQQDPGMELHLIHYSYGVNSTEKGDLSSESTVSRIRTEHFPLTLESARPSHTSQYLCASSKSSGRTDTQYFGPGTRLTVL.